This TCR beta chain was recorded in a study of T cells in Graves' hyperthyroidism and ophthalmopathy. At the level of the study: Peripheral blood sampling occurred at initial diagnosis, before any treatment.

Germline values: CDR1 DFQATT, CDR2 SNEGSKA (reference sequence). CDR3 length: 15 amino acids. The trim removed 1 base at V and 9 bases at J, leaving 11 bases unmatched. Clinical Activity Scores of at least 3, NOSPECS grades of at least 4 and durations under 3 months characterized ophthalmopathy patients. This clonotype was counted many times. Its antigen remains unidentified. Study outcomes and limitations: In the blood, most expanded thyroid clonotypes above 0.001 appeared as well.

TCR beta CDR3 regions were amplified from RNA transcripts. An initial round of RT-PCR targeting the TCR CDR3 relied on the HTBI primer set. TCRdb re-derived calls from the multiplex PCR reads in MiXCR, one entry per CDR3 protein. The profile covers 500,000 or so distinct CDR3 sequences, with 17% appearing a single time and approximately 15% taken by the ten largest. Sequencing was done on a sample of blood. This chain joins TRBV20-1 and TRBJ2-1; 8 nucleotides line up with TRBD2. The TCR comes from a woman aged 18-30 years with Graves' ophthalmopathy. The DNA for the CDR3 is TGCAGTGCTAGAGCGACTAGCGAGTGGCCAGGTGAGCAGTTCTTC. Its protein product is CSARATSEWPGEQFF.